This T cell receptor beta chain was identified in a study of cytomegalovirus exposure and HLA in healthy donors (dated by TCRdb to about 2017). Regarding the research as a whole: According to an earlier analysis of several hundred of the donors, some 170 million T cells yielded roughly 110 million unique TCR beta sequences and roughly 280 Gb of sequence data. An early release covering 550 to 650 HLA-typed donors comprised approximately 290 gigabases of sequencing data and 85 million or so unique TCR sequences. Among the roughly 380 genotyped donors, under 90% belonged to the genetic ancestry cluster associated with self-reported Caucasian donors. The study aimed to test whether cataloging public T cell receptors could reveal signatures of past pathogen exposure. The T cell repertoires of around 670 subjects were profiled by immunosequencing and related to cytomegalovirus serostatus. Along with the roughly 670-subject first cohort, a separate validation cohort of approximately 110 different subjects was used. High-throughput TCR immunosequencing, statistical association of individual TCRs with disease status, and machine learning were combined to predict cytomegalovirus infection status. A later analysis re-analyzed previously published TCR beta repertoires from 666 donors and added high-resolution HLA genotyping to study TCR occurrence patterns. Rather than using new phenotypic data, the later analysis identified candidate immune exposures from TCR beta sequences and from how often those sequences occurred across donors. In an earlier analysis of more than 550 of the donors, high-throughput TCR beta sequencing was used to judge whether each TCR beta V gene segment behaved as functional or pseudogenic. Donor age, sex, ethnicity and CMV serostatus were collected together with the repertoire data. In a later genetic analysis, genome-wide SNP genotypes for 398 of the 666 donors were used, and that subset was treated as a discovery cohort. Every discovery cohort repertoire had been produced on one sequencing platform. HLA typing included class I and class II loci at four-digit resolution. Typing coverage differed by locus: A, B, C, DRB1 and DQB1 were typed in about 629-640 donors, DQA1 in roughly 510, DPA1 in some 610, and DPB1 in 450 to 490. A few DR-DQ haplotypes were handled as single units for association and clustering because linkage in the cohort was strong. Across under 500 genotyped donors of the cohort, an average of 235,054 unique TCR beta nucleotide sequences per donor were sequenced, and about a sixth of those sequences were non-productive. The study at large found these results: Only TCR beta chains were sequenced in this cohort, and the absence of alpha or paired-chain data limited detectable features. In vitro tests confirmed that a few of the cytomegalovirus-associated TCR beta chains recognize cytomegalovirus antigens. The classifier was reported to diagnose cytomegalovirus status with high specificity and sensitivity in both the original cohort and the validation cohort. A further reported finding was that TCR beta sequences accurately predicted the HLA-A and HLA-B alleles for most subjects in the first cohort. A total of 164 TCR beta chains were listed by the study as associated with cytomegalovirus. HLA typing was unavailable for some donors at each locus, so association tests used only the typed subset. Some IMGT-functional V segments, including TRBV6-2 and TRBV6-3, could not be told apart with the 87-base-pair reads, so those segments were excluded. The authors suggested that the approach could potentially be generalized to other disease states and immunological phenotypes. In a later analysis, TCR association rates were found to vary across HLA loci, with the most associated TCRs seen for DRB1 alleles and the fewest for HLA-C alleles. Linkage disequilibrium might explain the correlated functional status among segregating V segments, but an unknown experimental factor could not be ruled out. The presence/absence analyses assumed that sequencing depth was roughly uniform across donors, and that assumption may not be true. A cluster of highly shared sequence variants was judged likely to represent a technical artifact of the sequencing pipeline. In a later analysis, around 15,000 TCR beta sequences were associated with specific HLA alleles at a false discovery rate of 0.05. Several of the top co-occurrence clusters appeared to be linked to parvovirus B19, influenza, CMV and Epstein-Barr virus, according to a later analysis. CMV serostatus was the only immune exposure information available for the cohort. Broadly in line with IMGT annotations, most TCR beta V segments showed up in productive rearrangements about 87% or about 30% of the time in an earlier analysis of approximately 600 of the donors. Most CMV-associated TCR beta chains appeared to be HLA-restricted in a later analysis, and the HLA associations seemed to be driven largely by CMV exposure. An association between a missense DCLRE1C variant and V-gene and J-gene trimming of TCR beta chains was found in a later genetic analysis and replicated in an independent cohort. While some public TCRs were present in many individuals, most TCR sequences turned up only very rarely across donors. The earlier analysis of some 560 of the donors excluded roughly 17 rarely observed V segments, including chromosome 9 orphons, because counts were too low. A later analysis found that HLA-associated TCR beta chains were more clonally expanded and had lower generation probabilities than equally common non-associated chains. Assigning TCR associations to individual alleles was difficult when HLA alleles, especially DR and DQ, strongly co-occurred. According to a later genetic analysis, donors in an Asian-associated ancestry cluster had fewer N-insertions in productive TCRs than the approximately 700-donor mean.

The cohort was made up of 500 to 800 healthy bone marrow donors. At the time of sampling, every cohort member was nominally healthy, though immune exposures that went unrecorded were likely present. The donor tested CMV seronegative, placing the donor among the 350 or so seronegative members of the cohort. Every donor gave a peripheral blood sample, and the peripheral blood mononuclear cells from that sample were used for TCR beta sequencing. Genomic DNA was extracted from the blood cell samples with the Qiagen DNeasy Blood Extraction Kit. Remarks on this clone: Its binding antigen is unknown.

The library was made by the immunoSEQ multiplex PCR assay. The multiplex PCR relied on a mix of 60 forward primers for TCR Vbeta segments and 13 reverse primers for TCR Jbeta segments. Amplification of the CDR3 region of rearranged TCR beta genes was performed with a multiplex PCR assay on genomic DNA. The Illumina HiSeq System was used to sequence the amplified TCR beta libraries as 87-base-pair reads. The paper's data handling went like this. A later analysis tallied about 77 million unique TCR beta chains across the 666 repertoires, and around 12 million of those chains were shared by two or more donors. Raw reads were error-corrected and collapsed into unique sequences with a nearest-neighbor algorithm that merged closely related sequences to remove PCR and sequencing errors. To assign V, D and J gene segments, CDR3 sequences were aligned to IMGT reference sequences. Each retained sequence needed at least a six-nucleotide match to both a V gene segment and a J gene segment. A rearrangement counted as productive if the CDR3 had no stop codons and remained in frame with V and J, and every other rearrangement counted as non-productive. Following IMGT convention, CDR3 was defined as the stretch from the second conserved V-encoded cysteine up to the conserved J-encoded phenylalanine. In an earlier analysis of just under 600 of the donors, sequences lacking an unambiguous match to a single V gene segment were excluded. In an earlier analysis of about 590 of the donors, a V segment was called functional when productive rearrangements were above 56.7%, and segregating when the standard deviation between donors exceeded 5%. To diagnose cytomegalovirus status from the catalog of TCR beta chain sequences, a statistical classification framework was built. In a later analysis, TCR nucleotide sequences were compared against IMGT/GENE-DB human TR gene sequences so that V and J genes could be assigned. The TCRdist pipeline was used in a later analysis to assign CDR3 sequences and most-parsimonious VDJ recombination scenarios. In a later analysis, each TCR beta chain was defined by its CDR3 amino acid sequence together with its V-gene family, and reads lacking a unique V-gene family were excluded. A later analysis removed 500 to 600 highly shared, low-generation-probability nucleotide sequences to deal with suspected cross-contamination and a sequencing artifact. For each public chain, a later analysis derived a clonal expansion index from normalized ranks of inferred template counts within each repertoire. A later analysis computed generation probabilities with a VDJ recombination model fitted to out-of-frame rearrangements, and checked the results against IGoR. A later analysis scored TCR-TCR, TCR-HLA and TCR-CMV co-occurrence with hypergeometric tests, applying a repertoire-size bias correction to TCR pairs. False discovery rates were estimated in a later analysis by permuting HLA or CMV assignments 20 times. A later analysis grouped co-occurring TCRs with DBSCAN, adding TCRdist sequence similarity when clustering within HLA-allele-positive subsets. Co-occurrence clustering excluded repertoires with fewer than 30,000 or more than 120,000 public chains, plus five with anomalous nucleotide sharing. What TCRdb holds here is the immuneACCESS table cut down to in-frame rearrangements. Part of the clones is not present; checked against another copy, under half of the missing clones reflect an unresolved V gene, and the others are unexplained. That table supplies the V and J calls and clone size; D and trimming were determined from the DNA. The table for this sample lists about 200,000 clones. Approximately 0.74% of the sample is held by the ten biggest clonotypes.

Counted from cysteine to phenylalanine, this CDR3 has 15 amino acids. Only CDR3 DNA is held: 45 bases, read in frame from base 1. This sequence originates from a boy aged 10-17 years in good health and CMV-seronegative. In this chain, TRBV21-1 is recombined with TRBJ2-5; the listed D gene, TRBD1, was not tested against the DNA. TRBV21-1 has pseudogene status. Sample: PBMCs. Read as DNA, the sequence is TGTGCCAGCCGGACGAGTGGGACAGTGGGGGAGACCCAGTACTTC. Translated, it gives CASRTSGTVGETQYF.